Shown below are 15 T cell receptor beta chains from a single sample sequenced in a study of beta chain features in type 1 diabetes. Expressed TCRB transcripts were sequenced, since all the RNA that had been isolated was reverse transcribed. Produced via immunoSEQ multiplex PCR; TCRdb's table is partial and in-frame only. The sample shows more than 250,000 clones, around 24% of them seen only once. Study-level points and caveats: Among all four CD4+ subsets, Type 1 diabetes patients had TCRB CDR3s that were moderately but significantly shorter.

These TCRs are of unknown antigen specificity. Specimen: naive CD4+ T cells from blood. These receptors all come from a woman aged 25 to 39 with type 1 diabetes.

This clone was recorded a few times. The V and J genes are TRBV29-1 and TRBJ2-6; D is unresolved. The CDR3 length is 13 residues. The V end was cut by 4 bases, the J end by 3 bases, with 7 bases between. CDR1 and CDR2 from the germline V gene are SQVTM and ANQGSEA. The CDR3, as DNA: TGCAGCGTTGCACGGTATGGGGCCAACGTCCTGACTTTC. Its protein is CSVARYGANVLTF.

This clone was counted a few times. The J gene is TRBJ1-5, the V gene TRBV5-1; D ambiguous. Per germline, CDR1 SGHRS and CDR2 YFSETQ. This CDR3 is 15 amino acids long. V lost 5 bases, J lost 0 bases, and 12 bases lay in between. CDR3 residues: CASSSDPGSNQPQHF. CDR3 bases: TGCGCCAGCAGTTCTGACCCGGGTAGCAATCAGCCCCAGCATTTT.

This clone was detected only a few times. The V and J genes are TRBV5-6 and TRBJ2-7, with D possibly being TRBD2 (5 bases). CDR1 and CDR2 (germline): SGHDT, YYEEEE. CDR3 length equals 15 residues. Trimming pared 4 bases from V and 0 bases from J, leaving 14 bases between. The CDR3 DNA reads TGTGCCAGCAGCCAAGGACTGAGGAGCTCCTACGAGCAGTACTTC. It is translated as CASSQGLRSSYEQYF.

This clone was recorded a few times. The rearrangement uses TRBV19 and TRBJ1-1, with D possibly TRBD1 on 5 matching bases. The length of the CDR3 is 13 residues. Per the germline V gene, CDR1 is LNHDA and CDR2 is SQIVND (reference sequence). V dropped 4 bases and J dropped 1 base, with 7 bases sitting between them. The CDR3 coding sequence is TGTGCCAGTAGTAAAGGGGCGAACACTGAAGCTTTCTTT. Protein: CASSKGANTEAFF.

This clone has more than one count but fewer than ten. V gene TRBV29-1 combines with J gene TRBJ2-5; weak D call: TRBD1 (6 bases). Germline loops: CDR1 SQVTM, CDR2 ANQGSEA. V was cut by 3 bases and J by 1 base, with 9 bases left in between. The CDR3 is made up of 13 amino acids. The chain's CDR3 is CSVDRGAQETQYF. In nucleotides, the CDR3 is TGCAGCGTTGACAGGGGCGCCCAAGAGACCCAGTACTTC. The entire variable domain, with the rest obtained from reference TRBV29-1 and TRBJ2-5, is as follows: SAVISQKPSRDICQRGTSLTIQCQVDSQVTMMFWYRQQPGQSLTLIATANQGSEATYESGFVIDKFPISRPNLTFSTLTVSNMSPEDSSIYLCSVDRGAQETQYFGPGTRLLVL.

In DNA, the CDR3 is TGTGCCAGCAGTGAATGGCTAGCGGGAGATTATGAGCAGTTCTTC. Translated, it gives CASSEWLAGDYEQFF. This chain connects TRBV6-1 to TRBJ2-1, with 10 bases identical to TRBD2. The germline V gene has CDR1 MNHNS and CDR2 SASEGT. V gave up 2 bases and J gave up 8 bases; unmatched junction bases: 6. The CDR3 has 15 residues.

The CDR3 is CASSTFERVGGYTF. The CDR3 bases are TGTGCCAGTAGTACCTTTGAGAGGGTAGGCGGCTACACCTTC. The chain is built from TRBV19 and TRBJ1-2; the D is unclear. V was clipped by 4 bases and J by 8 bases, with 17 bases between them. Per germline, CDR1 LNHDA and CDR2 SQIVND (reference sequence). The CDR3 extends over 14 amino acids.

A word on this clone: At one end the junction does not follow the germline gene, possibly because of a read error. The chain has TRBV7-2 and TRBJ1-2; 8 bases fit TRBD1. Germline V gives CDR1 SGHTA, CDR2 FQGNSA. This CDR3 is built from 13 residues. For the CDR3, the DNA is TGTGCCAGCAGCTTAAGAGGACAGGGCTCCGTCGCCTTC. Amino acids: CASSLRGQGSVAF. The entire variable domain, with the rest obtained from reference TRBV7-2 and TRBJ1-2, is as follows: GAGVSQSPSNKVTEKGKDVELRCDPISGHTALYWYRQSLGQGLEFLIYFQGNSAPDKSGLPSDRFSAERTGGSVSTLTIQRTQQEDSAVYLCASSLRGQGSVAFGSGTRLTVV.

This clone came up a few times. The V gene is TRBV7-9, the J gene TRBJ1-2; unclear D gene. The V gene lost 5 bases and the J gene lost 4 bases, with 14 bases spanning the gap. This CDR3 comprises 14 residues. CDR1 is SEHNR and CDR2 is FQNEAQ in the germline V gene (reference sequence). This chain's CDR3 is CASSSAGGFYGYTF. CDR3 nucleotides: TGTGCCAGCAGCAGCGCGGGTGGCTTCTATGGCTACACCTTC.

In this sample, this clone turned up a few times. V is TRBV4-2 and J is TRBJ2-5; D gene unclear. V was clipped by 1 base and J by 0 bases, with 6 bases between them. Germline-derived CDR1 and CDR2 are LGHNA and YNFKEQ. This CDR3 is 14 amino acids long. CDR3 sequence (DNA): TGTGCCAGCAGCCAAGGGTCTAACCAAGAGACCCAGTACTTC. This codes for CASSQGSNQETQYF.

J is TRBJ2-1 and V is TRBV28, with 8 nucleotides matching TRBD1. There are 16 residues in the CDR3. Trimming cost V 6 bases and J 7 bases; bases outside gene matches: 14. Germline lookup yields CDR1 MDHEN and CDR2 SYDVKM. CDR3 region: CASRSPGGTRGNEQFF. The CDR3 nucleotides read TGTGCCAGCAGGTCTCCAGGGGGCACTCGGGGGAATGAGCAGTTCTTC.

V and J are TRBV30 and TRBJ2-3; TRBD2 matches at 10 bases. Trimming at V came to 2 bases and at J to 4 bases, leaving 6 bases not matched to a gene. This CDR3 is built from 15 residues. Germline V gene lookup returns CDR1 GTSNPN and CDR2 SVGIG (reference sequence). The CDR3, as DNA: TGTGCCTGGAGTAGAGCGGGAGGGCTGCCAGATACGCAGTATTTT. This gives the protein CAWSRAGGLPDTQYF.

The chain is built from TRBV6-1 and TRBJ2-7; D call uncertain. Trimming shortened V by 6 bases and J by 4 bases, and 10 bases separated the two germline ends. Germline CDR1 and CDR2: MNHNS and SASEGT. The CDR3 has 12 residues. The CDR3 spells CASSEAVYEQYF. The CDR3 nucleotides read TGTGCCAGCAGCGAGGCTGTATACGAGCAGTACTTC.

There are a few counts of this clone. This chain connects TRBV9 to TRBJ2-1; D gene ambiguous. V lost 0 bases to trimming and J lost 9 bases, with 10 bases between them. Germline V gives CDR1 SGDLS, CDR2 YYNGEE. There are 13 residues in the CDR3. CDR3 in amino acids: CASSVVQETEQFF. The CDR3 DNA follows: TGTGCCAGCAGCGTAGTGCAGGAAACTGAGCAGTTCTTC.

The table lists this clone with a few counts. The chain recombines TRBV5-6 with TRBJ2-5, with 7 bases fitting TRBD1. The CDR3 contains 13 residues. The V gene's germline CDR1 is SGHDT and CDR2 YYEEEE. Trimming at V came to 4 bases and at J to 3 bases, leaving 3 bases not matched to a gene. CDR3 in amino acids: CASSRDRKETQYF. The DNA for the CDR3 is TGTGCCAGCAGCCGGGACAGAAAAGAGACCCAGTACTTC. Filled out from reference TRBV5-6 and TRBJ2-5, the complete variable domain reads DAGVTQSPTHLIKTRGQQVTLRCSPKSGHDTVSWYQQALGQGPQFIFQYYEEEERQRGNFPDRFSGHQFPNYSSELNVNALLLGDSALYLCASSRDRKETQYFGPGTRLLVL.